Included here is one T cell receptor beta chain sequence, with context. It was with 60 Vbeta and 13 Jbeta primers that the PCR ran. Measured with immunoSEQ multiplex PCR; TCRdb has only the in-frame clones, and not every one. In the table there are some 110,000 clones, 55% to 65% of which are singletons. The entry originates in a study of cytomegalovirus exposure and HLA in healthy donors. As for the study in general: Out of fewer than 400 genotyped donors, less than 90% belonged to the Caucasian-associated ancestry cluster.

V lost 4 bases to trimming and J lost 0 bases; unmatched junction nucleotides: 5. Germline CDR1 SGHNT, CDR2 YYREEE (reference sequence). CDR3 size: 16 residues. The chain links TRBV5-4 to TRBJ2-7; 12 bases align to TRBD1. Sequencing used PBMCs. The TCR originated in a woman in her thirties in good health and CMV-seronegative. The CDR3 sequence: CASSLGQGADSYEQYF. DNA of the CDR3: TGTGCCAGCAGCCTGGGACAGGGGGCGGACTCCTACGAGCAGTACTTC.